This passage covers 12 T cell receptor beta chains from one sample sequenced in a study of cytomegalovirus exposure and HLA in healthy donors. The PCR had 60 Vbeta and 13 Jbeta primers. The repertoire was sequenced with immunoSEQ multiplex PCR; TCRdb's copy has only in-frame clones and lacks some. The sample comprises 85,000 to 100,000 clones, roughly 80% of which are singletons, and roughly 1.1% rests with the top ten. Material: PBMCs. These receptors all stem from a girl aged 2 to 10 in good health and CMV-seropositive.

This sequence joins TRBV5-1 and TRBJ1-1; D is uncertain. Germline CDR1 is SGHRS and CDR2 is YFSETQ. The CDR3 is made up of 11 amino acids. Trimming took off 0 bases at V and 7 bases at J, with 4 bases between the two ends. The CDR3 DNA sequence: TGCGCCAGCAGCTTGGATCGTGAAGCTTTCTTT. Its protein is CASSLDREAFF.

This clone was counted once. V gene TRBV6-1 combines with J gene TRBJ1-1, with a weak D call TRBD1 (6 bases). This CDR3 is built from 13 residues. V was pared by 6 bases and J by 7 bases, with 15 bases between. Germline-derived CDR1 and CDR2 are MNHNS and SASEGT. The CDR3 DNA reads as TGTGCCAGCAGAGCACAGGGTACGGATGAAGCTTTCTTT. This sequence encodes CASRAQGTDEAFF.

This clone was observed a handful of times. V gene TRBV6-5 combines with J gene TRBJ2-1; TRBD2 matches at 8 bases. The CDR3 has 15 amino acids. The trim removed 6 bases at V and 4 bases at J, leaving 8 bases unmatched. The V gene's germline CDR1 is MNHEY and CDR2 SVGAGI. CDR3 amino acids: CASSPSGRKYNEQFF. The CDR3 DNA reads TGTGCCAGCAGCCCAAGCGGGAGAAAGTACAATGAGCAGTTCTTC.

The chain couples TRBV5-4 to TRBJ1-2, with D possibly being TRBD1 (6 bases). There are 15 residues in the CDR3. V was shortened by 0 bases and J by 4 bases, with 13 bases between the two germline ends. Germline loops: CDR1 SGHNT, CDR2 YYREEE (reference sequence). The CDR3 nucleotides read TGTGCCAGCAGCTTGGCAGGGGCCAGAACCTATGGCTACACCTTC. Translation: CASSLAGARTYGYTF. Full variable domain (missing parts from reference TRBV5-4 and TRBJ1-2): ETGVTQSPTHLIKTRGQQVTLRCSSQSGHNTVSWYQQALGQGPQFIFQYYREEENGRGNFPPRFSGLQFPNYSSELNVNALELDDSALYLCASSLAGARTYGYTFGSGTRLTVV.

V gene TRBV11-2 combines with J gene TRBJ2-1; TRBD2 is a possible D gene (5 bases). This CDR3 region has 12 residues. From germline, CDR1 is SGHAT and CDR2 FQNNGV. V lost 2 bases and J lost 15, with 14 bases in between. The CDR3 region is CASSLPPLVPFF. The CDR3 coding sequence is TGTGCCAGCAGCTTACCCCCACTAGTACCGTTCTTC. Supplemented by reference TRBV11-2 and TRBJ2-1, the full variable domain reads EAGVAQSPRYKIIEKRQSVAFWCNPISGHATLYWYQQILGQGPKLLIQFQNNGVVDDSQLPKDRFSAERLKGVDSTLKIQPAKLEDSAVYLCASSLPPLVPFFGPGTRLTVL.

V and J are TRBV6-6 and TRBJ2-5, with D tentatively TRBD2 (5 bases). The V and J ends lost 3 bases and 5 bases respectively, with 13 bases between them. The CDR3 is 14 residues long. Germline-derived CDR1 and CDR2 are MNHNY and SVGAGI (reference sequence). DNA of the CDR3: TGTGCCAGCAGTTATGGGGTCCCGGGGGAGACCCAGTACTTC. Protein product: CASSYGVPGETQYF.

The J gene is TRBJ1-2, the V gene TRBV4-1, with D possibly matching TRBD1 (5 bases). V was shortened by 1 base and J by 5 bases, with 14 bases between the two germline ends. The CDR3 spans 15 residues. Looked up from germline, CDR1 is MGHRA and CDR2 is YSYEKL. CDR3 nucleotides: TGCGCCAGCAGCCAAGCAGGAGGGACTGGGTATGGCTACACCTTC. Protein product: CASSQAGGTGYGYTF.

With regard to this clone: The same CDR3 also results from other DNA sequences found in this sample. The CDR3 is CATRTGNQPQHF. CDR3 DNA: TGTGCCACGAGGACAGGGAATCAGCCCCAGCATTTT. This chain links TRBV6-5 with TRBJ1-5; 8 bases match TRBD1. Germline V gives CDR1 MNHEY, CDR2 SVGAGI. Trimming cost V 10 bases and J 4 bases; bases outside gene matches: 3. The CDR3 is made up of 12 amino acids.

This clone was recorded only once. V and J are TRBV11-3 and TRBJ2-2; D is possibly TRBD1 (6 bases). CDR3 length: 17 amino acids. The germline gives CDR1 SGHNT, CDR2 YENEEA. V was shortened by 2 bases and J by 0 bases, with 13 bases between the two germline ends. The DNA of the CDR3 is TGTGCCAGCAGCTTATCTGCCGGGACACCGAACACCGGGGAGCTGTTTTTT. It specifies CASSLSAGTPNTGELFF.

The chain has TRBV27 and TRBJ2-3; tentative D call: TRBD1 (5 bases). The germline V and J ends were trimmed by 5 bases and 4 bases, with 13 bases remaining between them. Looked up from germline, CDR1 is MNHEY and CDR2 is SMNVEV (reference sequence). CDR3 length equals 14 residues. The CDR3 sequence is CASSQGSFADTQYF. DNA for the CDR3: TGTGCCAGCAGTCAGGGCTCCTTCGCAGATACGCAGTATTTT.

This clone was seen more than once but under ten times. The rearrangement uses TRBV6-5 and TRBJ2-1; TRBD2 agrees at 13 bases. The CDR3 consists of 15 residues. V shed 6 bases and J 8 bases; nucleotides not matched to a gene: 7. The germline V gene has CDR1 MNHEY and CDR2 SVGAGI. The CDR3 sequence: CASSRTSGSLDEQFF. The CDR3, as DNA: TGTGCCAGCAGCCGGACTAGCGGGAGCCTTGATGAGCAGTTCTTC.

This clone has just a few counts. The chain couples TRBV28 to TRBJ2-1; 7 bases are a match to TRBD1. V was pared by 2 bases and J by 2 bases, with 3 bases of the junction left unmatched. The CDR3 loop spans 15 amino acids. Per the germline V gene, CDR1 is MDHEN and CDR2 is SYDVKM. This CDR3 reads CASSLQGVTYNEQFF. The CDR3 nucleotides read TGTGCCAGCAGTTTACAGGGGGTAACCTACAATGAGCAGTTCTTC.